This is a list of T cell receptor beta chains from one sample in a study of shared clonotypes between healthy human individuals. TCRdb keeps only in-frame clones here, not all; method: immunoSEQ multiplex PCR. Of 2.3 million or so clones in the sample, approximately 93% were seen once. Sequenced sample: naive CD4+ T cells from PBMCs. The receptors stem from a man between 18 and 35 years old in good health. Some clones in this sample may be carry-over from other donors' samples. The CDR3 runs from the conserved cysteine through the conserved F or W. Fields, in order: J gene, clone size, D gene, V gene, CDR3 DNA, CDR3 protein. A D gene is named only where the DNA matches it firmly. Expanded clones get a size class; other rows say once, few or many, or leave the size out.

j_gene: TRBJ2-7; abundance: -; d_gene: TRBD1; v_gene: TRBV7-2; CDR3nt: TGTGCCAGCAGCCGTGGGACAGTATCTACCTACGAGCAGTACTTC; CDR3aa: CASSRGTVSTYEQYF
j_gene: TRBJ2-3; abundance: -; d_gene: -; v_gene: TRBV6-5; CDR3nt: TGTGCCAGCAGTTACTCCTACAGCACAGATACGCAGTATTTT; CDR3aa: CASSYSYSTDTQYF
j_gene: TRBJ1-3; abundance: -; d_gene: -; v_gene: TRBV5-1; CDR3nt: TGCGCCAGCAGCGGCGGGTGGACTGGAAACACCATATATTTT; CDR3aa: CASSGGWTGNTIYF
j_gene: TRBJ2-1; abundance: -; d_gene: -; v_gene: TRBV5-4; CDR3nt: TGTGCCAGCAGCTTGACGGGGAGCTCCTACAATGAGCAGTTCTTC; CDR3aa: CASSLTGSSYNEQFF
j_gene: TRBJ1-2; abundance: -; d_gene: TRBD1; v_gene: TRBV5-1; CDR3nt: TGCGCCAGCAGCCTCGGACAGGGGGCTAACTATGGCTACACCTTC; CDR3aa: CASSLGQGANYGYTF
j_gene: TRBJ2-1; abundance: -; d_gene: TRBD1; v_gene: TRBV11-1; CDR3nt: TGTGCCAGCAGCTTTTTCGACAGGGTCAATGAGCAGTTCTTC; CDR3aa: CASSFFDRVNEQFF
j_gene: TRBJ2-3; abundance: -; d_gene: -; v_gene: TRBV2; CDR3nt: TGTGCCAGCAGTGAAGTAACAAGCACAGATACGCAGTATTTT; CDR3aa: CASSEVTSTDTQYF
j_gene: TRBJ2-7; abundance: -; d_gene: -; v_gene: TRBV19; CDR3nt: TGTGCCAGTAGATTCCCGGGGGCCTACGAGCAGTACTTC; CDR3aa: CASRFPGAYEQYF
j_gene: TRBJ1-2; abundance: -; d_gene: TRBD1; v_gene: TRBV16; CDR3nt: TGTGCCAGCAGCCAACGCGGGACAGGGGAAGCTGGCTACACCTTC; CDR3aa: CASSQRGTGEAGYTF
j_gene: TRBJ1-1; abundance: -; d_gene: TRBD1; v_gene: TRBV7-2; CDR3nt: TGTGCCAGCAGCGTGGACAGGGACACTGAAGCTTTCTTT; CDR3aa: CASSVDRDTEAFF
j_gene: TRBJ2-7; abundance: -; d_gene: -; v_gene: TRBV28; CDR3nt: TGTGCCAGCAGTTCAAAAGGCGAGCAGTACTTC; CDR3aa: CASSSKGEQYF
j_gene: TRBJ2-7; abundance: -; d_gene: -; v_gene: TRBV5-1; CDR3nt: TGCGCCAGCAGCTTAATGGTTGGGGCCTACGAGCAGTACTTC; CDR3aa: CASSLMVGAYEQYF
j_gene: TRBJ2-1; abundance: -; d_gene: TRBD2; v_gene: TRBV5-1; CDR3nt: TGCGCCAGCAGCACCCTAGCGGGAGGGTCCTACAATGAGCAGTTCTTC; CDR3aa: CASSTLAGGSYNEQFF
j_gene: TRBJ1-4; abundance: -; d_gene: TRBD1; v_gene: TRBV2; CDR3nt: TGTGCCAGCAGAGGGGACAGAACCTCTAATGAAAAACTGTTTTTT; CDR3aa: CASRGDRTSNEKLFF
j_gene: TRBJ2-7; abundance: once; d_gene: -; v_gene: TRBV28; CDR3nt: TGTGCCAGCAGTTTACCAGGTAGCTCCTACGAGCAGTACTTC; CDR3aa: CASSLPGSSYEQYF
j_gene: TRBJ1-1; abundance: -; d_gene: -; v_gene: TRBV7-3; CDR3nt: TGTGCCAGCAGCTTAACCCCAGGAGACACTGAAGCTTTCTTT; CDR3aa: CASSLTPGDTEAFF
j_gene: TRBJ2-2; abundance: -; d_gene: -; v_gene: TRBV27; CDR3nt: TGTGCCAGCGGGTGGGGGGCGAACACCGGGGAGCTGTTTTTT; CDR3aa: CASGWGANTGELFF